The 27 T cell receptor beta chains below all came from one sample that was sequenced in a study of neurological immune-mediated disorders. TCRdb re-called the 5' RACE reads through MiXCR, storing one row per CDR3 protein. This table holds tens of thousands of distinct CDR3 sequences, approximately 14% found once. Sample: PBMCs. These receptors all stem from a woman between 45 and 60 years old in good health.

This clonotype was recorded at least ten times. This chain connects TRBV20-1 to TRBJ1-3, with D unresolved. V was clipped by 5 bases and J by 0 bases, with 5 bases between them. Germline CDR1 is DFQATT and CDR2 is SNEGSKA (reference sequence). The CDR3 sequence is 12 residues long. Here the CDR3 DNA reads TGCAGTGCTGCCCTCTCTGGAAACACCATATATTTT. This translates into CSAALSGNTIYF.

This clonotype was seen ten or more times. The CDR3 region has the DNA TGTGCCAGCAGCCGGAATGGGTTCGGGGAGCTGTTTTTT. Its protein is CASSRNGFGELFF. The chain uses TRBV11-2 and TRBJ2-2; D is undetermined. The V end lost 5 bases, the J end lost 7 bases, and 11 bases lay between the germline ends. Germline V gene sequence: CDR1 SGHAT, CDR2 FQNNGV. The CDR3 spans 13 residues. The full variable domain, its missing parts supplied by reference TRBV11-2 and TRBJ2-2, is EAGVAQSPRYKIIEKRQSVAFWCNPISGHATLYWYQQILGQGPKLLIQFQNNGVVDDSQLPKDRFSAERLKGVDSTLKIQPAKLEDSAVYLCASSRNGFGELFFGEGSRLTVL.

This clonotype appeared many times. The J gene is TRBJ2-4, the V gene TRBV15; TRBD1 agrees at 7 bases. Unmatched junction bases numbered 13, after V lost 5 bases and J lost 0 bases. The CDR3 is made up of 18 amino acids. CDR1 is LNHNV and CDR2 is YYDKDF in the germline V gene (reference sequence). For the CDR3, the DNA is TGTGCCACCAGCCGGGGACAGCCCCAACCCATAGCCAAAAACATTCAGTACTTC. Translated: CATSRGQPQPIAKNIQYF.

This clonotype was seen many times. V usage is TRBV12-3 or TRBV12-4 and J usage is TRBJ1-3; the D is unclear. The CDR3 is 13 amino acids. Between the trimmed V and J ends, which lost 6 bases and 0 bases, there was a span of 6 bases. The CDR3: CASSISSGNTIYF. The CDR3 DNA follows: TGTGCCAGCAGCATTAGCTCTGGAAACACCATATATTTT.

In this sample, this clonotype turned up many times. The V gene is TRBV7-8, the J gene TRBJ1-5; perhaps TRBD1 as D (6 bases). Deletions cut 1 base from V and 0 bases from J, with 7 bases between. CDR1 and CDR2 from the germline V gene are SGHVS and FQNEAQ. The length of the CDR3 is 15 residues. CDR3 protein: CASSLGTDSNQPQHF. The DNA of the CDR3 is TGTGCCAGCAGCTTAGGGACAGATAGCAATCAGCCCCAGCATTTT.

The CDR3 loop is CASSPEGSVAFGYTF. The CDR3, as DNA: TGCGCCAGCAGCCCGGAAGGCAGTGTCGCGTTTGGCTACACCTTC. The V and J genes are TRBV5-1 and TRBJ1-2, with D hard to call. The germline V gene has CDR1 SGHRS and CDR2 YFSETQ. The CDR3 totals 15 residues. V lost 4 bases and J lost 7, with 20 bases in between.

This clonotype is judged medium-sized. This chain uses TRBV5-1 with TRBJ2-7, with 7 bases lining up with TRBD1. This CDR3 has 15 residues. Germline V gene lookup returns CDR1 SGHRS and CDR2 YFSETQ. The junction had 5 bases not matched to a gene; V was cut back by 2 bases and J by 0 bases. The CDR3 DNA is TGCGCCAGCAGCTTCGCGACAGGGCCCTCCTACGAGCAGTACTTC. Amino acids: CASSFATGPSYEQYF.

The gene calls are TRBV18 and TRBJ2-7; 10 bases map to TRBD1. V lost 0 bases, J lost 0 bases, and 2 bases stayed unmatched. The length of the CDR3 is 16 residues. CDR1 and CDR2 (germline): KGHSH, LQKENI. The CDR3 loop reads CASSPPRTGGSYEQYF. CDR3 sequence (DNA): TGTGCCAGCTCACCACCGAGGACAGGGGGCTCCTACGAGCAGTACTTC.

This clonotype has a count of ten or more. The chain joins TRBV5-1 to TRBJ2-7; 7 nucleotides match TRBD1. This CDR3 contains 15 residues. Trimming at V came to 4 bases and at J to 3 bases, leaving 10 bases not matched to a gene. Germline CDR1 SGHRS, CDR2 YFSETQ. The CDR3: CASSQADRSIYEQYF. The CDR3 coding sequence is TGCGCCAGCAGCCAAGCGGACAGGTCGATCTACGAGCAGTACTTC.

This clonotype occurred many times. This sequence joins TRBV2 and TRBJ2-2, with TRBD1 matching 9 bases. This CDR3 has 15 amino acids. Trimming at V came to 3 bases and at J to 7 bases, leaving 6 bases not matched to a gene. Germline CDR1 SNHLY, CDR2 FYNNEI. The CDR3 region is CASSEAQGAIGELFF. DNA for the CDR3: TGTGCCAGCAGTGAGGCACAGGGGGCCATCGGGGAGCTGTTTTTT. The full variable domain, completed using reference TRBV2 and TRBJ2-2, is EPEVTQTPSHQVTQMGQEVILRCVPISNHLYFYWYRQILGQKVEFLVSFYNNEISEKSEIFDDQFSVERPDGSNFTLKIRSTKLEDSAMYFCASSEAQGAIGELFFGEGSRLTVL.

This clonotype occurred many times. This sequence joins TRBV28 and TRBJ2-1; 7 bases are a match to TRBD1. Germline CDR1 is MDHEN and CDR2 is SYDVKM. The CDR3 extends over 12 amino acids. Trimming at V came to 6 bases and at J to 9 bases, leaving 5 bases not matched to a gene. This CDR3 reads CASSQGDGEQFF. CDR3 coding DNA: TGTGCCAGCAGCCAGGGGGACGGTGAGCAGTTCTTC.

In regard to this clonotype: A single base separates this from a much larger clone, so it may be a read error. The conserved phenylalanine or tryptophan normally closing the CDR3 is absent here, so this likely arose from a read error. The CDR3 bases are TGTGCCAGCAGTTTGTGGGACAGGGGCCTCAGGTCGTACGAGCAGTACTTA. It yields the protein CASSLWDRGLRSYEQYL. The chain joins TRBV28 to TRBJ2-7, with 10 nucleotides matching TRBD1. Germline V CDR1 and CDR2: MDHEN, SYDVKM. V was clipped by 3 bases and J by 4 bases; unmatched bases: 12. This CDR3 is 17 amino acids long.

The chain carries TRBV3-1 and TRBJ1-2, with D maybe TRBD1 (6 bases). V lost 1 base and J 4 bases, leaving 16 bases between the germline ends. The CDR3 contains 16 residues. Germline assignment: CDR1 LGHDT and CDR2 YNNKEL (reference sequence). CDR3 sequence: CASSQGPGTTVYGYTF. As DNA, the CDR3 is TGTGCCAGCAGCCAAGGGCCTGGGACAACCGTCTATGGCTACACCTTC.

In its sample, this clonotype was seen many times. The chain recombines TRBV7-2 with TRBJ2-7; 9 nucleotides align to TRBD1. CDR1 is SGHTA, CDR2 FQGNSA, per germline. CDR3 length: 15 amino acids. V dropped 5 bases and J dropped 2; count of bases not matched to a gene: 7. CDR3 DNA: TGTGCCAGCAGCCTGGGACAGGGTAGTACCTACGAGCAGTACTTC. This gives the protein CASSLGQGSTYEQYF. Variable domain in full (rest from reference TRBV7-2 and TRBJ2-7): GAGVSQSPSNKVTEKGKDVELRCDPISGHTALYWYRQSLGQGLEFLIYFQGNSAPDKSGLPSDRFSAERTGGSVSTLTIQRTQQEDSAVYLCASSLGQGSTYEQYFGPGTRLTVT.

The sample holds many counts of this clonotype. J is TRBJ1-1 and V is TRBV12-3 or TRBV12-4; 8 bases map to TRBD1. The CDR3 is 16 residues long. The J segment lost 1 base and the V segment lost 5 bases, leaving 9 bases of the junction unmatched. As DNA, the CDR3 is TGTGCCAGCAGTCAACCCCCCAGGGGGCAGAACACTGAAGCTTTCTTT. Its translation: CASSQPPRGQNTEAFF.

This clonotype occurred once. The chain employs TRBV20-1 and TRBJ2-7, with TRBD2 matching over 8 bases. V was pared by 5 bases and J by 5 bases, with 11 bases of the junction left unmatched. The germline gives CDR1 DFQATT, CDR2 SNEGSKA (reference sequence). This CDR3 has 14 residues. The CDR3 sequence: CSALGTGGAHEQYF. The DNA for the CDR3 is TGCAGTGCTCTCGGCACGGGAGGGGCCCACGAGCAGTACTTC.

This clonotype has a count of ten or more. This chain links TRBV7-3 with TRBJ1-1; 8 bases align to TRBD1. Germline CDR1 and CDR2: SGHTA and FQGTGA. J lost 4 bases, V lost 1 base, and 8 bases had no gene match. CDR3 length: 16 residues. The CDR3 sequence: CASSLNQGALGTEAFF. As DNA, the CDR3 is TGTGCCAGCAGCTTAAACCAGGGGGCTCTGGGCACTGAAGCTTTCTTT.

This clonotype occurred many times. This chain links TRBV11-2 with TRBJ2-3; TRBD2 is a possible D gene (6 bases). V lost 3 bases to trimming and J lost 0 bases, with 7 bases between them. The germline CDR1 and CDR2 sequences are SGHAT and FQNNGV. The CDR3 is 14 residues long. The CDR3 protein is CASSFSGSTDTQYF. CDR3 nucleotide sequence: TGTGCCAGCAGCTTTAGCGGTAGCACAGATACGCAGTATTTT.

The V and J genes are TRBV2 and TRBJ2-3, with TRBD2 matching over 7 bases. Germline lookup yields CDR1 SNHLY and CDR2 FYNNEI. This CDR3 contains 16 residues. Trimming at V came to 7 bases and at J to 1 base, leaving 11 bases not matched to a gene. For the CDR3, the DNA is TGTGCCAGCACCGCAAGGAGGGAGGGTCGCACAGATACGCAGTATTTT. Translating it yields CASTARREGRTDTQYF.

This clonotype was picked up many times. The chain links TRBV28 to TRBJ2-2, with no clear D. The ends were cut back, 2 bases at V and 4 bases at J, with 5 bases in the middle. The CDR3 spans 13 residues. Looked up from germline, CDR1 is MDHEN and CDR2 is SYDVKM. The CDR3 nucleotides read TGTGCCAGCAGTTTAGGGGTCACCGGGGAGCTGTTTTTT. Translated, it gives CASSLGVTGELFF.

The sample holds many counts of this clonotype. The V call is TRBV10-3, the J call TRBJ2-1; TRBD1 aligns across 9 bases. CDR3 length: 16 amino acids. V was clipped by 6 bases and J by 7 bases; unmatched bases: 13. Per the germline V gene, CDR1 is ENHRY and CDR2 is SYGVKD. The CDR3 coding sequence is TGTGCCATCAGACCTTCCCGGGACAGGGTATTGAATGAGCAGTTCTTC. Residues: CAIRPSRDRVLNEQFF.

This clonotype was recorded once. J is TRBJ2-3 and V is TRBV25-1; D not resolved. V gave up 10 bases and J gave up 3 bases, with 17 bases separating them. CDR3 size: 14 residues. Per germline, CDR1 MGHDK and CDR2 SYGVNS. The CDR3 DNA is TGTGCCAACAGCTTCTCCGGTGGGACAGATACGCAGTATTTT. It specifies CANSFSGGTDTQYF.

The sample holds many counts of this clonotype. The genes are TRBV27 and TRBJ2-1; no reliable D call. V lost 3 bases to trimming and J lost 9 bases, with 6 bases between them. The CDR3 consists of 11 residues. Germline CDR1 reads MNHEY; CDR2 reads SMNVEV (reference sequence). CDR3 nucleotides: TGTGCCAGCAGTTTCGGACGTGAGCAGTTCTTC. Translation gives CASSFGREQFF.

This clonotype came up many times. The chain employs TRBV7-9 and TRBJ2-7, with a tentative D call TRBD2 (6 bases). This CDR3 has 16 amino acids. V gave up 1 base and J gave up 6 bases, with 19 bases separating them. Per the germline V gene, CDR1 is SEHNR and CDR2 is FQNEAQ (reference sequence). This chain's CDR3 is CASSLVSGVQPREQYF. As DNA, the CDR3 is TGTGCCAGCAGCTTAGTTTCGGGGGTCCAACCCCGCGAGCAGTACTTC.

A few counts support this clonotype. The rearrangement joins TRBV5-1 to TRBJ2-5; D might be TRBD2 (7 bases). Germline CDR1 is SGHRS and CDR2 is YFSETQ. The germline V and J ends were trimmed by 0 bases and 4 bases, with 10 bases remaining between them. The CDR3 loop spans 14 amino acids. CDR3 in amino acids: CASSLEGGPETQYF. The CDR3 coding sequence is TGCGCCAGCAGCTTGGAGGGGGGGCCAGAGACCCAGTACTTC.

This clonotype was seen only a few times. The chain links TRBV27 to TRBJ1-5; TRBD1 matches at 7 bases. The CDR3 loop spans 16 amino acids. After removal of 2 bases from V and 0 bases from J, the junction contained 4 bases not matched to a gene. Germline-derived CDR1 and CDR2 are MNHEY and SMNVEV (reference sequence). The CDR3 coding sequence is TGTGCCAGCAGTTTAGGGACAGAATATAGCAATCAGCCCCAGCATTTT. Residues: CASSLGTEYSNQPQHF.

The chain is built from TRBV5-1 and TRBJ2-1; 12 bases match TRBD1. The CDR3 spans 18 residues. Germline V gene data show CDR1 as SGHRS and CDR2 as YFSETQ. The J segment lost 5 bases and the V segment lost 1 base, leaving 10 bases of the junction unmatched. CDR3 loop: CASSLKTGQGASNNEQFF. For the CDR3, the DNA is TGCGCCAGCAGCTTGAAGACGGGACAGGGGGCATCGAACAATGAGCAGTTCTTC.